The 19 T cell receptor beta chains presented below share a single source sample, sequenced in a study of B cell selection in AIRE deficiency (dated by TCRdb to about 2019). Conventional CD4 T cells were sorted as cells that were CD4+CD127+. Library creation used the immunoSEQ multiplex PCR assay. TCRdb provides this immuneACCESS table in a form limited to in-frame rearrangements. Some clones are lacking; in checked studies, under half of them reflect an unresolved V gene, and why the rest are absent is not known. The sample table records 20,000 to 30,000 clones; around 97% of these occur just once. Together, the top ten hold roughly 0.2% of the sample. Sequenced: conventional CD4+ T cells sorted from PBMCs. These receptors were collected from a human donor with AIRE deficiency.

V is TRBV7-8 and J is TRBJ2-2, with a tentative D call TRBD2 (5 bases). The CDR3 runs 14 residues. V was cut by 1 base and J by 4 bases, with 7 bases left in between. Germline V CDR1 and CDR2: SGHVS, FQNEAQ. The CDR3 nucleotides read TGTGCCAGCAGCTTAGTGGGGAGCACCGGGGAGCTGTTTTTT. Its protein is CASSLVGSTGELFF. The complete variable domain, with remaining parts taken from reference TRBV7-8 and TRBJ2-2, reads GAGVSQSPRYKVAKRGQDVALRCDPISGHVSLFWYQQALGQGPEFLTYFQNEAQLDKSGLPSDRFFAERPEGSVSTLKIQRTQQEDSAVYLCASSLVGSTGELFFGEGSRLTVL.

The V call is TRBV5-1, the J call TRBJ1-4; TRBD1 agrees at 8 bases. The ends lost 0 bases at V and 5 bases at J; junction bases unmatched: 9. Germline loops: CDR1 SGHRS, CDR2 YFSETQ. The CDR3 consists of 17 residues. The CDR3 bases are TGCGCCAGCAGCTTGGGGGACAGGAGGGCTGGAAATGAAAAACTGTTTTTT. Protein: CASSLGDRRAGNEKLFF.

In this sample, this clone turned up once. The chain uses TRBV28 and TRBJ1-3; 7 nucleotides match TRBD1. The CDR3 extends over 14 amino acids. With 9 bases clipped from V and 2 bases from J, the junction kept 7 bases outside the gene matches. Germline V gene data show CDR1 as MDHEN and CDR2 as SYDVKM. In nucleotides, the CDR3 is TGTGCCAGTTATGACAGGGTCCCTGGAAACACCATATATTTT. It translates to CASYDRVPGNTIYF.

This chain uses TRBV19 with TRBJ1-4, with a tentative D call TRBD1 (6 bases). Germline V gene data show CDR1 as LNHDA and CDR2 as SQIVND (reference sequence). The CDR3 length is 14 residues. V gave up 3 bases and J gave up 7 bases, with 12 bases separating them. The CDR3 DNA reads as TGTGCCAGTAGTATTTTTGGGACAACTGAAAAACTGTTTTTT. Its translation: CASSIFGTTEKLFF.

This clone was recorded once. The chain is built from TRBV19 and TRBJ1-2; 8 nucleotides match TRBD1. Germline loops: CDR1 LNHDA, CDR2 SQIVND (reference sequence). The J segment lost 5 bases and the V segment lost 5 bases, leaving 10 bases of the junction unmatched. The CDR3 is made up of 15 amino acids. The CDR3 DNA reads as TGTGCCAGTAGTGTGTACCAGGGGGCGAGATATGGCTACACCTTC. This gives the protein CASSVYQGARYGYTF.

This sequence joins TRBV5-1 and TRBJ2-3; D may be TRBD1 (5 bases). The CDR3 length is 14 residues. Germline V CDR1 and CDR2: SGHRS, YFSETQ. V was pared by 0 bases and J by 3 bases, with 8 bases between. This CDR3 is CASSLVAGTDTQYF. DNA for the CDR3: TGCGCCAGCAGCTTGGTAGCAGGGACAGATACGCAGTATTTT.

This sequence joins TRBV20-1 and TRBJ1-1; D unclear. V dropped 4 bases and J dropped 0 bases, with 3 bases sitting between them. The germline gives CDR1 DFQATT, CDR2 SNEGSKA (reference sequence). This CDR3 is 11 amino acids long. CDR3 sequence: CSATVNTEAFF. CDR3 nucleotides: TGCAGTGCTACAGTGAACACTGAAGCTTTCTTT.

Turning to this clone: The same CDR3 also results from other DNA sequences found in this sample. The rearrangement joins TRBV28 to TRBJ1-4, with a weak D call TRBD1 (6 bases). The CDR3 totals 16 residues. CDR1 is MDHEN and CDR2 is SYDVKM in the germline V gene. V gave up 7 bases and J gave up 5 bases, with 20 bases separating them. The CDR3 reads CASTRWGARDNEKLFF. The CDR3 DNA reads as TGTGCCAGCACTCGGTGGGGGGCCAGGGACAATGAAAAACTGTTTTTT.

J is TRBJ1-1 and V is TRBV18; 9 positions agree with TRBD1. Germline trimming cut 4 bases from V and 5 bases from J; bases unmatched to any gene: 5. Per germline, CDR1 KGHSH and CDR2 LQKENI. The length of the CDR3 is 14 residues. The CDR3 here is CASSLQGANTEAFF. The CDR3 nucleotides read TGTGCCAGCTCACTACAGGGGGCTAATACTGAAGCTTTCTTT.

J is TRBJ2-7 and V is TRBV28; tentatively, D is TRBD1 (6 bases). This CDR3 has 17 residues. CDR1 is MDHEN and CDR2 is SYDVKM in the germline V gene. Trimming shortened V by 7 bases and J by 3 bases, and 25 bases separated the two germline ends. The CDR3 region has the DNA TGTGCCAGCATTCCAACGGTCCGAGGGCAGGGGCTCTACGAGCAGTACTTC. It yields the protein CASIPTVRGQGLYEQYF.

The gene calls are TRBV7-9 and TRBJ2-7; TRBD1 aligns across 7 bases. The V segment lost 5 bases and the J segment 6 bases; nucleotides outside the gene matches: 10. Germline V gene data show CDR1 as SEHNR and CDR2 as FQNEAQ (reference sequence). This CDR3 is built from 14 residues. The CDR3 DNA reads TGTGCCAGCAGCAGATCGACAGGGACGTCCGAGCAGTACTTC. Protein sequence: CASSRSTGTSEQYF.

This sequence joins TRBV7-2 and TRBJ2-7; a weak D match, TRBD2 (7 bases). This CDR3 has 17 amino acids. The germline V and J ends were trimmed by 5 bases and 5 bases, with 25 bases remaining between them. From germline, CDR1 is SGHTA and CDR2 FQGNSA. The CDR3 loop reads CASSKRGGSVVPDEQYF. The CDR3 nucleotides read TGTGCCAGCAGCAAAAGGGGGGGTTCCGTTGTTCCGGACGAGCAGTACTTC. Based on the CDR3 plus reference TRBV7-2 and TRBJ2-7, the full variable domain is GAGVSQSPSNKVTEKGKDVELRCDPISGHTALYWYRQSLGQGLEFLIYFQGNSAPDKSGLPSDRFSAERTGGSVSTLTIQRTQQEDSAVYLCASSKRGGSVVPDEQYFGPGTRLTVT.

The rearrangement joins TRBV7-2 to TRBJ1-4, with D tentatively TRBD1 (5 bases). V lost 2 bases and J lost 7, with 14 bases in between. CDR3 length: 15 residues. The germline CDR1 and CDR2 sequences are SGHTA and FQGNSA. In DNA form, the CDR3 reads TGTGCCAGCAGCTTAACGGGACTCGGGGGTGAAAAACTGTTTTTT. Protein sequence: CASSLTGLGGEKLFF.

The chain employs TRBV6-6 and TRBJ2-7; 9 bases fit TRBD2. Germline V gene lookup returns CDR1 MNHNY and CDR2 SVGAGI (reference sequence). V lost 2 bases and J lost 3; bases outside the gene matches: 5. CDR3 length equals 15 residues. This CDR3 is CASSYAPSGIYEQYF. The CDR3, as DNA: TGTGCCAGCAGTTACGCGCCTAGCGGGATCTACGAGCAGTACTTC.

The CDR3 sequence is CASSPLFEVTGIQYF. DNA for the CDR3: TGTGCCAGCTCACCACTGTTTGAGGTAACCGGGATTCAGTACTTC. This sequence joins TRBV18 and TRBJ2-4; no clear D gene. In germline, CDR1 is KGHSH, CDR2 LQKENI. V was clipped by 1 base and J by 10 bases, with 17 bases between them. The length of the CDR3 is 15 residues.

J is TRBJ1-5 and V is TRBV28; D is possibly TRBD1 (6 bases). CDR3 size: 15 residues. Germline CDR1 reads MDHEN; CDR2 reads SYDVKM. V was trimmed by 5 bases and J by 0 bases, leaving 11 bases between them. CDR3 sequence (DNA): TGTGCCAGCAGTGCGGACAGACATAGCAATCAGCCCCAGCATTTT. Its protein is CASSADRHSNQPQHF. Full variable domain (missing parts from reference TRBV28 and TRBJ1-5): DVKVTQSSRYLVKRTGEKVFLECVQDMDHENMFWYRQDPGLGLRLIYFSYDVKMKEKGDIPEGYSVSREKKERFSLILESASTNQTSMYLCASSADRHSNQPQHFGDGTRLSIL.

DNA of the CDR3: TGTGCCAGCAGCGTAGATTTGTATCCCTACAATGAGCAGTTCTTC. Protein sequence: CASSVDLYPYNEQFF. The V call is TRBV9, the J call TRBJ2-1; D ambiguous. V lost 0 bases and J 2 bases, leaving 9 bases between the germline ends. Germline loops: CDR1 SGDLS, CDR2 YYNGEE. The CDR3 contains 15 residues.

CDR3 DNA sequence: TGTGCCAGGGTCCTAGCGGGGGACGGCTTGGCCTACGAGCAGTACTTC. Translation gives CARVLAGDGLAYEQYF. This rearrangement joins TRBV19 to TRBJ2-7, with TRBD2 matching over 10 bases. The CDR3 is 16 residues long. Germline V lookup: CDR1 LNHDA, CDR2 SQIVND (reference sequence). J lost 2 bases, V lost 9 bases, and 13 bases had no gene match.

The chain carries TRBV7-2 and TRBJ2-7; 7 bases map to TRBD1. The CDR3 extends over 14 amino acids. V lost 4 bases and J lost 6; bases outside the gene matches: 9. Per the germline V gene, CDR1 is SGHTA and CDR2 is FQGNSA. In DNA, the CDR3 is TGTGCCAGCAGCTCCGCCCGACAGGGTCCCGAGCAGTACTTC. Its protein product is CASSSARQGPEQYF.